A selection of T cell receptor beta chains follows, all from one sample in a study of blood T cell repertoires in COVID-19. Assay used: immunoSEQ multiplex PCR; TCRdb lists only in-frame clones, some missing. The repertoire holds 200,000 to 250,000 clones, with 88% as singletons. Sequencing was carried out using PBMCs or T cells enriched from blood (not recorded which). The source of these receptors is a woman aged 25 to 45 who had recovered from COVID-19. Each CDR3 is given without its conserved first and last residue.

v_call: TRBV3-1/TRBV3-2
j_call: TRBJ2-1
cdr3_aa: ASSQVRIYNEQF

v_call: TRBV9
j_call: TRBJ2-2
cdr3_aa: ASSVATRDPTGELF

v_call: TRBV6-5
j_call: TRBJ2-2
cdr3_aa: ASRRARAGELF

v_call: TRBV5-1
j_call: TRBJ1-1
cdr3_aa: ASNLLNTNTEAF

v_call: TRBV6-5
j_call: TRBJ2-3
cdr3_aa: ASSSPGLDTQY

v_call: TRBV6-1
j_call: TRBJ1-2
cdr3_aa: ASSVSFWDSVEGYT

v_call: TRBV19
j_call: TRBJ2-3
cdr3_aa: ASSIDAQGRDTQY

v_call: TRBV11-2
j_call: TRBJ1-2
cdr3_aa: ASSPTGNGYT

v_call: TRBV5-3
j_call: TRBJ1-3
cdr3_aa: ARSLGDSSSGNTIY

v_call: TRBV7-2
j_call: TRBJ1-2
cdr3_aa: ASSSRTGANYGYT

v_call: TRBV12-3/TRBV12-4
j_call: TRBJ2-7
cdr3_aa: ASSLSSLPGQL

v_call: TRBV9
j_call: TRBJ2-1
cdr3_aa: ASSTRQGVDNEQF

v_call: TRBV13
j_call: TRBJ2-7
cdr3_aa: ASSLGLQKYEQY

v_call: TRBV18
j_call: TRBJ2-3
cdr3_aa: ASSLGTGGADTQY